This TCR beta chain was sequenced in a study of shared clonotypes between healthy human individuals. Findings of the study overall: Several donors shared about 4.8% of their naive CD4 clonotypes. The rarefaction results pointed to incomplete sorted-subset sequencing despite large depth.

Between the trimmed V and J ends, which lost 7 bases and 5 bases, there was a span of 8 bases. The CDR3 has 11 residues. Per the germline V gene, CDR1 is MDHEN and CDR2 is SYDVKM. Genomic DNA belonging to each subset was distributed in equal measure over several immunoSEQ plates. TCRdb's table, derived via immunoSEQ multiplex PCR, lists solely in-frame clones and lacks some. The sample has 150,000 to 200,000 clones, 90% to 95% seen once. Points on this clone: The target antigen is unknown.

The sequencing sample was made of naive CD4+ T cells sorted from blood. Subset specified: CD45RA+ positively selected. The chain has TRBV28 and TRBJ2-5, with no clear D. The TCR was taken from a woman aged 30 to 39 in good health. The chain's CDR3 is CASKGGETQYF. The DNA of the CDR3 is TGTGCCAGCAAGGGTGGTGAGACCCAGTACTTC. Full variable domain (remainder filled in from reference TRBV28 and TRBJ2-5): DVKVTQSSRYLVKRTGEKVFLECVQDMDHENMFWYRQDPGLGLRLIYFSYDVKMKEKGDIPEGYSVSREKKERFSLILESASTNQTSMYLCASKGGETQYFGPGTRLLVL.